This TCR beta chain stems from a study of Ad26.COV2.S vaccination and SARS-CoV-2 variants. Described treatment: over 15 received Ad26.COV2.S at low or high dose, single or two shots; 5 received placebo; per-sample allocation not given. The investigators took samples on day 63 after the first vaccine or placebo injection. Only in-frame clones appear in the TCRdb table, and some are missing; sequencing was by immunoSEQ multiplex PCR. Here the sample spans some 520,000 clones, approximately 88% being singletons. CDR1 and CDR2 from the germline V gene are MNHEY and SVGAGI. This CDR3 region has 10 residues. V was trimmed by 6 bases and J by 5 bases, leaving 4 bases between them.

The sequencing here drew on peripheral blood, taken in a trial of Ad26.COV2.S vaccine versus placebo. V usage is TRBV6-5 and J usage is TRBJ1-1; D gene uncertain. This clonotype was sampled from a person aged 18-65 years who received the Ad26.COV2.S COVID-19 vaccine or a placebo. The CDR3 protein is CASRETEAFF. CDR3 bases: TGTGCCAGCAGGGAGACTGAAGCTTTCTTT.